A selection of T cell receptor beta chains follows, all from one sample in a study of CD8+ T cells in alopecia areata. Sequencing used immunoSEQ multiplex PCR; TCRdb keeps in-frame clones, though not all of them. Of about 290,000 clones listed, roughly 50% are singletons. The input for sequencing was CD4+ T cells sorted from blood, taken at week 24, from a patient treated with tofacitinib. All receptors come from a human donor with alopecia areata. The CDR3 runs from the conserved cysteine through the conserved F or W. Fields, in order: D gene, clone size, CDR3 length, J gene, V gene, CDR3 protein, CDR3 DNA. The D gene is left open where the match is weak. Not all rows give a size; the values are once, few, many and, for expanded clones, a class.

>TRBD1|few|15|TRBJ2-7|TRBV5-1
CASSPGTGITYEQYF
TGCGCCAGCAGCCCCGGGACAGGGATTACCTACGAGCAGTACTTC
>-|-|14|TRBJ1-5|TRBV30
CAWSLKTTGQPQHF
TGTGCCTGGAGTCTTAAAACAACAGGGCAGCCCCAGCATTTT
>-|-|16|TRBJ1-2|TRBV28
CASSLGGRSTNYGYTF
TGTGCCAGCAGTTTAGGAGGACGGTCTACTAACTATGGCTACACCTTC
>-|few|16|TRBJ1-1|TRBV7-2
CASSLSLRNQNTEAFF
TGTGCCAGCAGCTTAAGCCTTCGGAACCAGAACACTGAAGCTTTCTTT
>-|-|14|TRBJ2-7|TRBV5-6
CASSGGLLDYEQYF
TGTGCCAGCAGCGGGGGCCTCCTCGACTACGAGCAGTACTTC
>TRBD1|-|16|TRBJ1-6|TRBV30
CACPSKGRGLNSPLHF
TGTGCCTGCCCCTCTAAGGGAAGGGGGCTTAATTCACCCCTCCACTTT
>-|-|12|TRBJ1-3|TRBV30
CAWTASGNTIYF
TGTGCCTGGACAGCCTCTGGAAACACCATATATTTT
>TRBD2|-|20|TRBJ2-3|TRBV9
CASSVGGGGAAATWADTQYF
TGTGCCAGCAGCGTAGGAGGCGGGGGGGCCGCAGCAACTTGGGCAGATACGCAGTATTTT
>TRBD1|few|13|TRBJ1-2|TRBV6-5
CASSEQGAGGYTF
TGTGCCAGCAGTGAACAGGGGGCGGGCGGCTACACCTTC
>-|once|16|TRBJ2-3|TRBV13
CASSLRGQGNTDTQYF
TGTGCCAGCAGCTTAAGAGGCCAGGGGAACACAGATACGCAGTATTTT
>TRBD2|-|14|TRBJ2-2|TRBV9
CASSARGGIGELFF
TGTGCCAGCAGCGCAAGGGGAGGGATCGGGGAGCTGTTTTTT
>-|-|14|TRBJ2-5|TRBV9
CASSLSPGQETQYF
TGTGCCAGCAGCCTTTCCCCCGGGCAAGAGACCCAGTACTTC
>-|once|13|TRBJ2-5|TRBV5-1
CAVRTAAEETQYF
TGCGCCGTCCGGACAGCAGCCGAAGAGACCCAGTACTTC
>-|few|12|TRBJ1-2|TRBV29-1
CSVEDPGGGYTF
TGCAGCGTTGAAGATCCCGGGGGTGGCTACACCTTC
>TRBD1|-|15|TRBJ1-2|TRBV5-1
CASSLDRGTRIGYTF
TGCGCCAGCAGCTTGGACAGGGGGACTAGGATTGGCTACACCTTC
>-|-|11|TRBJ2-5|TRBV20-1
CSGDIGETQYF
TGCAGTGGCGACATAGGAGAGACCCAGTACTTC
>-|-|14|TRBJ2-5|TRBV2
CASLPGLEEETQYF
TGTGCCAGTCTTCCGGGACTCGAGGAAGAGACCCAGTACTTC
>-|-|13|TRBJ2-6|TRBV28
CASSSPGANVLTF
TGTGCCAGCAGTTCCCCCGGGGCCAACGTCCTGACTTTC
>-|few|15|TRBJ2-5|TRBV7-7
CASSLGASDGETQYF
TGTGCTAGCAGCTTAGGGGCCTCCGACGGTGAGACCCAGTACTTC
>TRBD1|-|15|TRBJ1-5|TRBV28
CASSLTGPINQPQHF
TGTGCCAGCAGCTTGACAGGGCCGATAAATCAGCCCCAGCATTTT
>-|-|12|TRBJ2-1|TRBV14
CASSQGRAEQFF
TGTGCCAGCAGCCAAGGCAGGGCCGAGCAGTTCTTC
>-|-|14|TRBJ1-5|TRBV6-1
CASNQQGSNQPQHF
TGTGCCAGCAACCAACAGGGAAGCAATCAGCCCCAGCATTTT
>-|-|12|TRBJ1-2|TRBV4-3
CASSQDLKGYTF
TGCGCCAGCAGCCAAGATCTTAAGGGCTACACCTTC
>-|-|15|TRBJ1-3|TRBV15
CATSRDTRTGNTIYF
TGTGCCACCAGCAGAGATACGCGTACTGGAAACACCATATATTTT
>TRBD1|-|15|TRBJ2-2|TRBV5-1
CASSWDSHNTGELFF
TGCGCCAGCAGCTGGGACAGTCATAACACCGGGGAGCTGTTTTTT
>-|few|16|TRBJ2-3|TRBV21-1
CASSKSRHGGTDTQYF
TGTGCCAGCAGCAAATCCCGCCACGGGGGCACAGATACGCAGTATTTT
>-|-|14|TRBJ2-7|TRBV18
CASSPRDPDYEQYF
TGTGCCAGCTCACCCCGGGATCCCGACTACGAGCAGTACTTC
>-|-|11|TRBJ2-3|TRBV5-6
CASSLSYTQYF
TGTGCCAGCAGCTTGTCCTATACGCAGTATTTT
>-|-|15|TRBJ2-3|TRBV27
CASSFVAGGTDTQYF
TGTGCCAGCAGTTTTGTGGCAGGGGGCACAGATACGCAGTATTTT
>TRBD1|-|15|TRBJ2-5|TRBV30
CAWSQTGGSQETQYF
TGTGCCTGGAGTCAAACAGGGGGATCCCAAGAGACCCAGTACTTC
>-|-|13|TRBJ1-1|TRBV30
CAWSPTVNTEAFF
TGTGCCTGGAGTCCTACAGTGAACACTGAAGCTTTCTTT
>-|-|12|TRBJ2-2|TRBV7-9
CASSPRTGELFF
TGTGCCAGCAGCCCCCGCACCGGGGAGCTGTTTTTT
>-|-|11|TRBJ1-1|TRBV30
CAWSVFTEAFF
TGTGCCTGGAGTGTATTCACTGAAGCTTTCTTT
>-|few|13|TRBJ1-1|TRBV30
CAWSAGGATEAFF
TGTGCCTGGAGTGCCGGCGGGGCGACTGAAGCTTTCTTT
>-|-|14|TRBJ2-7|TRBV16
CASSQSTTTYEQYF
TGTGCCAGCAGCCAATCGACGACAACTTACGAGCAGTACTTC
>-|-|12|TRBJ2-3|TRBV25-1
CASSDFADTQYF
TGTGCCAGCAGTGATTTTGCAGATACGCAGTATTTT
>TRBD1|few|17|TRBJ2-6|TRBV2
CASSETGDSSGANVLTF
TGTGCCAGCAGTGAGACCGGGGACAGCTCTGGGGCCAACGTCCTGACTTTC
>TRBD1|many|15|TRBJ1-5|TRBV5-5
CASRQGQGKYQPQHF
TGTGCCAGCAGACAAGGACAGGGGAAATATCAGCCCCAGCATTTT
>-|-|13|TRBJ1-6|TRBV30
CAWSVDGRSPLHF
TGTGCCTGGAGTGTGGATGGTCGGTCACCCCTCCACTTT
>-|-|14|TRBJ1-1|TRBV9
CASSIRQVDTEAFF
TGTGCCAGCAGCATAAGACAGGTAGACACTGAAGCTTTCTTT